These 24 T cell receptor beta chains came from one sample sequenced in a study of shared clonotypes between healthy human individuals. Measured with immunoSEQ multiplex PCR; TCRdb has only the in-frame clones, and not every one. The sample consists of 2,100,000 or so clones, around 95% of them appearing once. The specimen sequenced was naive CD4+ T cells sorted from blood. Specified subset: CD45RA+ positively selected. The receptors stem from a young man in good health.

Concerning this clone itself: Other DNA sequences of this sample code for an identical CDR3. This chain joins TRBV6-5 and TRBJ2-7; D gene uncertain. Per the germline V gene, CDR1 is MNHEY and CDR2 is SVGAGI. The CDR3 spans 11 residues. Trimming stripped 3 bases from V and 5 bases from J, with 5 bases between. This CDR3 reads CASSYRHEQYF. The CDR3 DNA reads TGTGCCAGCAGTTATAGGCACGAGCAGTACTTC.

With regard to this clone: At one end, the junction sequence differs from germline, possibly due to a read error. The same CDR3 can be traced to other DNA sequences in this sample. The V and J genes are TRBV2 and TRBJ2-5; D is ambiguous. CDR1 and CDR2 from the germline V gene are SNHLY and FYNNEI. The length of the CDR3 is 11 residues. The CDR3 DNA sequence: TGTGCCAGCAGGGAAGTAGAGACCCAGTACTTC. As protein: CASREVETQYF.

CDR3 region: CASSLVSTALESPLHF. The CDR3 DNA sequence: TGTGCCAGCAGCTTAGTTTCGACAGCCCTAGAGTCACCCCTCCACTTT. This chain uses TRBV7-2 with TRBJ1-6; a possible D gene is TRBD1 (5 bases). The CDR3 consists of 16 residues. Germline CDR1 is SGHTA and CDR2 is FQGNSA. Trimming took off 1 base at V and 10 bases at J, with 17 bases between the two ends.

The V gene is TRBV25-1, the J gene TRBJ2-7; no clear D gene. Trimming cost V 3 bases and J 0 bases, with 9 bases left between them. The CDR3 is 14 amino acids. Germline V gene data show CDR1 as MGHDK and CDR2 as SYGVNS. The CDR3 protein is CASSDSRSSYEQYF. In DNA form, the CDR3 reads TGTGCCAGCAGTGACTCCCGGAGCTCCTACGAGCAGTACTTC.

The J gene is TRBJ2-7, the V gene TRBV2; TRBD2 matches 10 bases. The CDR3 extends over 16 amino acids. Trimming took 5 bases from V and 3 from J; bases not matched to a gene: 10. CDR1 and CDR2 (germline): SNHLY, FYNNEI. This CDR3 reads CASSNPQGLADYEQYF. The DNA of the CDR3 is TGTGCCAGCAGTAACCCCCAAGGACTAGCGGACTACGAGCAGTACTTC.

The gene calls are TRBV6-6 and TRBJ2-3; D is possibly TRBD2 (7 bases). The CDR3 is 16 residues long. V was trimmed by 4 bases and J by 4 bases, leaving 18 bases between them. Germline-derived CDR1 and CDR2 are MNHNY and SVGAGI (reference sequence). CDR3 amino acids: CASSSQGGGASDTQYF. The DNA of the CDR3 is TGTGCCAGCAGTTCACAGGGAGGGGGGGCGTCAGATACGCAGTATTTT.

The rearrangement joins TRBV5-1 to TRBJ1-1, with TRBD1 as a possible D gene (6 bases). This CDR3 is 14 amino acids long. Deletions cut 3 bases from V and 4 bases from J, with 13 bases between. Germline-derived CDR1 and CDR2 are SGHRS and YFSETQ. The CDR3 here is CASSWTERGTEAFF. DNA for the CDR3: TGCGCCAGCAGCTGGACAGAGCGAGGCACTGAAGCTTTCTTT.

Concerning this clone itself: This specimen includes other DNA sequences encoding the same CDR3. This chain uses TRBV30 with TRBJ2-1, with 9 bases identical to TRBD2. In germline, CDR1 is GTSNPN, CDR2 SVGIG (reference sequence). The trim removed 0 bases at V and 4 bases at J, leaving 4 bases unmatched. CDR3 length: 15 amino acids. The CDR3 nucleotides are TGTGCCTGGAGTGTACGAGCGGGGGGTTACAATGAGCAGTTCTTC. It codes for CAWSVRAGGYNEQFF. Using reference TRBV30 and TRBJ2-1 for the parts outside the CDR3, the full variable domain is SQTIHQWPATLVQPVGSPLSLECTVEGTSNPNLYWYRQAAGRGLQLLFYSVGIGQISSEVPQNLSASRPQDRQFILSSKKLLLSDSGFYLCAWSVRAGGYNEQFFGPGTRLTVL.

This clone was seen just once. This chain uses TRBV28 with TRBJ1-2; D is uncertain. This CDR3 comprises 14 residues. V shed 4 bases and J shed 7 bases, with 16 bases lying between them. Germline V lookup: CDR1 MDHEN, CDR2 SYDVKM. Here the CDR3 DNA reads TGTGCCAGCAGTTGGTCCGGGGTAGTGCTTGGCTACACCTTC. It translates to CASSWSGVVLGYTF.

The chain couples TRBV2 to TRBJ2-3; D is ambiguous. Germline V gene data show CDR1 as SNHLY and CDR2 as FYNNEI. The CDR3 has 15 amino acids. Trimming took off 6 bases at V and 0 bases at J, with 13 bases between the two ends. The DNA of the CDR3 is TGTGCCAGCAGAGAGGAACTGTTTAGCACAGATACGCAGTATTTT. It codes for CASREELFSTDTQYF.

This chain joins TRBV11-2 and TRBJ2-7; the match to TRBD1 covers 8 bases. Germline-derived CDR1 and CDR2 are SGHAT and FQNNGV. This CDR3 region has 16 residues. Unmatched junction bases numbered 6, after V lost 0 bases and J lost 2 bases. CDR3 in amino acids: CASSLEGGQGAYEQYF. CDR3 bases: TGTGCCAGCAGCTTAGAGGGAGGACAGGGAGCCTACGAGCAGTACTTC. Drawing the rest from reference TRBV11-2 and TRBJ2-7, the complete variable domain is EAGVAQSPRYKIIEKRQSVAFWCNPISGHATLYWYQQILGQGPKLLIQFQNNGVVDDSQLPKDRFSAERLKGVDSTLKIQPAKLEDSAVYLCASSLEGGQGAYEQYFGPGTRLTVT.

The rearrangement uses TRBV5-4 and TRBJ1-3; D call uncertain. In germline, CDR1 is SGHNT, CDR2 YYREEE (reference sequence). Trimming took off 0 bases at V and 0 bases at J, with 10 bases between the two ends. This CDR3 is 16 amino acids long. DNA for the CDR3: TGTGCCAGCAGCTTGGGCATTCCTAGCTCTGGAAACACCATATATTTT. Encoded protein: CASSLGIPSSGNTIYF.

This clone was observed once. This chain connects TRBV5-6 to TRBJ2-7; 8 bases map to TRBD2. The junction had 9 bases not matched to a gene; V was cut back by 1 base and J by 6 bases. The CDR3 covers 15 residues. In germline, CDR1 is SGHDT, CDR2 YYEEEE. CDR3 DNA sequence: TGTGCCAGCAGCTTGTTTTCGGGAGGGCCTCCCGAGCAGTACTTC. Protein product: CASSLFSGGPPEQYF.

V is TRBV7-9 and J is TRBJ1-1; TRBD1 matches 9 bases. The germline V gene encodes CDR1 SEHNR and CDR2 FQNEAQ (reference sequence). Unmatched junction bases numbered 8, after V lost 5 bases and J lost 4 bases. The CDR3 contains 15 residues. The CDR3 DNA reads as TGTGCCAGCAGCCTCGGGGACAGGGAGGCCACTGAAGCTTTCTTT. It yields the protein CASSLGDREATEAFF. The full variable domain, rest sourced from reference TRBV7-9 and TRBJ1-1, is DTGVSQNPRHKITKRGQNVTFRCDPISEHNRLYWYRQTLGQGPEFLTYFQNEAQLEKSRLLSDRFSAERPKGSFSTLEIQRTEQGDSAMYLCASSLGDREATEAFFGQGTRLTVV.

The chain combines TRBV7-2 with TRBJ2-7; TRBD2 aligns across 9 bases. The CDR3 loop spans 15 amino acids. Trimming removed 7 bases from V and 2 bases from J; junction bases left unmatched: 9. The germline gives CDR1 SGHTA, CDR2 FQGNSA. CDR3 loop: CASIPQGLAAYEQYF. CDR3 in DNA: TGTGCCAGCATCCCGCAGGGACTAGCAGCCTACGAGCAGTACTTC.

The rearrangement links TRBV28 to TRBJ2-7, with 7 bases identical to TRBD2. V trimming: 5 bases; J trimming: 3 bases; junction bases outside the gene matches: 10. Looked up from germline, CDR1 is MDHEN and CDR2 is SYDVKM. This CDR3 contains 15 residues. The CDR3, as DNA: TGTGCCAGCAGTGCACCCGGGACTATAATCTACGAGCAGTACTTC. Translation: CASSAPGTIIYEQYF.

The chain has TRBV10-3 and TRBJ2-7; 8 nucleotides line up with TRBD1. The germline V gene has CDR1 ENHRY and CDR2 SYGVKD. The V gene end was trimmed by 8 bases and the J gene end by 7 bases; junction bases not matched to a gene: 7. The CDR3 runs 12 residues. CDR3 loop: CAISWTGNEQYF. The CDR3 DNA reads as TGTGCCATCTCGTGGACAGGGAATGAGCAGTACTTC.

V usage is TRBV6-6 and J usage is TRBJ1-5; D remains ambiguous. The CDR3 is 15 residues long. Trimming left V 0 bases short and J 3 bases short, with 9 bases between. Germline loops: CDR1 MNHNY, CDR2 SVGAGI (reference sequence). The DNA for the CDR3 is TGTGCCAGCAGTTACTCATGGCAGAACAATCAGCCCCAGCATTTT. Its translation: CASSYSWQNNQPQHF.

This chain joins TRBV6-1 and TRBJ1-5; maybe TRBD1 (5 bases). This CDR3 has 14 residues. Germline CDR1 MNHNS, CDR2 SASEGT. Deletions cut 2 bases from V and 2 bases from J, with 7 bases between. The chain's CDR3 is CASSELTGNQPQHF. DNA of the CDR3: TGTGCCAGCAGTGAATTGACAGGCAATCAGCCCCAGCATTTT.

This chain links TRBV7-6 with TRBJ1-1; D unclear. Looked up from germline, CDR1 is SGHVS and CDR2 is FNYEAQ. Trimming took off 0 bases at V and 5 bases at J, with 10 bases between the two ends. CDR3 size: 14 residues. CDR3: CASSLAARGTEAFF. CDR3 nucleotide sequence: TGTGCCAGCAGCTTAGCGGCGAGAGGGACTGAAGCTTTCTTT. Complete variable domain (other parts from reference TRBV7-6 and TRBJ1-1): GAGVSQSPRYKVTKRGQDVALRCDPISGHVSLYWYRQALGQGPEFLTYFNYEAQQDKSGLPNDRFSAERPEGSISTLTIQRTEQRDSAMYRCASSLAARGTEAFFGQGTRLTVV.

The V gene is TRBV7-9, the J gene TRBJ1-2; no clear D. CDR1 SEHNR and CDR2 FQNEAQ come from the germline V gene (reference sequence). The CDR3 runs 14 residues. V was pared by 0 bases and J by 1 base, with 6 bases between. CDR3 region: CASSLAQSNYGYTF. The CDR3 nucleotides read TGTGCCAGCAGCTTAGCACAGAGTAACTATGGCTACACCTTC. The full variable domain, in which reference TRBV7-9 and TRBJ1-2 provide the parts outside the CDR3, is DTGVSQNPRHKITKRGQNVTFRCDPISEHNRLYWYRQTLGQGPEFLTYFQNEAQLEKSRLLSDRFSAERPKGSFSTLEIQRTEQGDSAMYLCASSLAQSNYGYTFGSGTRLTVV.

The rearrangement links TRBV30 to TRBJ2-1, with D hard to call. Germline CDR1 is GTSNPN and CDR2 is SVGIG (reference sequence). The CDR3 is 14 residues long. V was pared by 2 bases and J by 6 bases, with 14 bases between. Here the CDR3 reads CAWSPRRLSNEQFF. In DNA, the CDR3 is TGTGCCTGGAGTCCTCGGCGGCTCAGCAATGAGCAGTTCTTC.

The chain links TRBV6-1 to TRBJ1-4; D is undetermined. Trimming took off 6 bases at V and 3 bases at J, with 8 bases between the two ends. The CDR3 consists of 13 residues. Per the germline V gene, CDR1 is MNHNS and CDR2 is SASEGT. The CDR3 bases are TGTGCCAGCAGCCGGCGGCCTAATGAAAAACTGTTTTTT. Amino acid sequence: CASSRRPNEKLFF.

The rearrangement uses TRBV5-1 and TRBJ2-1, with TRBD2 matching 8 bases. This CDR3 contains 16 residues. The germline CDR1 and CDR2 sequences are SGHRS and YFSETQ. V was pared by 4 bases and J by 2 bases, with 8 bases of the junction left unmatched. The CDR3 loop is CASSGSSGRTYNEQFF. The CDR3, as DNA: TGCGCCAGCAGCGGTTCTAGCGGGCGAACCTACAATGAGCAGTTCTTC.